What follows describes a single T cell receptor beta chain. This sample stems from a study of CD8 T cells in Susac syndrome. With random hexamers, reverse transcription was performed on about 0.5 to 1 ug of RNA. One entry per CDR3 protein results from TCRdb running MiXCR on the immunoSEQ multiplex PCR reads. The table shows around 150,000 distinct CDR3 sequences, with around 93% occurring only once. V lost 4 bases and J lost 3, with 16 bases in between. The germline V gene encodes CDR1 LGHDT and CDR2 YNNKEL (reference sequence). CDR3 length: 16 amino acids. The sequence was collected from a human donor in good health. The sequenced sample consisted of CD4+ T cells from PBMCs. The genes are TRBV3-1 and TRBJ1-5, with D perhaps TRBD1 (5 bases). The CDR3 here is CASSPTGGRTNQPQHF. The CDR3 nucleotides are TGTGCCAGCAGCCCAACTGGGGGACGGACCAATCAGCCCCAGCATTTT. Full variable domain (remainder filled in from reference TRBV3-1 and TRBJ1-5): DTAVSQTPKYLVTQMGNDKSIKCEQNLGHDTMYWYKQDSKKFLKIMFSYNNKELIINETVPNRFSPKSPDKAHLNLHINSLELGDSAVYFCASSPTGGRTNQPQHFGDGTRLSIL.